This entry concerns a single T cell receptor beta chain. Its antigen is unidentified. CDR3 length equals 15 residues. The germline V gene encodes CDR1 SGHRS and CDR2 YFSETQ. V lost 2 bases and J lost 5; bases outside the gene matches: 6. Stated treatment: oral pan-JAK inhibitor, 5-10 mg twice daily. Once RNA had been extracted, it was reverse transcribed into cDNA to act as the sequencing template. Measured with immunoSEQ multiplex PCR; TCRdb has only the in-frame clones, and not every one. The table records some 130,000 clones, 50% to 55% of them present only once. This specimen comes from a study of CD8+ T cells in alopecia areata. Overall study: Tofacitinib continued for 6 to 18 months and was then withheld for 6 months. Scoring of severity for treated patients was based on percentage of affected scalp area. Broader study findings: Normal scalp had lower clonality than lesional scalp, with alopecia totalis/universalis lesions showing this most strongly.

Source: CD4+ T cells sorted from blood, taken at week 4, from a patient treated with tofacitinib. The TCR was taken from a human donor with alopecia areata. This chain joins TRBV5-1 and TRBJ1-4, with 7 bases that match TRBD1. The CDR3 reads CASSLFRGSNEKLFF. CDR3 in DNA: TGCGCCAGCAGCTTATTCAGGGGGTCGAATGAAAAACTGTTTTTT.